The 9 T cell receptor beta chains reported below all come from one sample, sequenced in a study of human T cells and chemical hapten exposure. Indicated time point: patch test 3, about 24 weeks after DPC sensitization. The treatment denotes: therapeutic diphenylcyclopropenone sensitization with weekly scalp DPC. Unfractionated whole blood yielded the extracted total RNA. TCRdb reprocessed the RACE reads with MiXCR, giving one entry per CDR3 protein. The sample records tens of thousands of distinct CDR3 sequences, more than 8% being singletons. The sequencing here drew on whole blood, taken in connection with sensitization to the hapten diphenylcyclopropenone (DPC). Source of these receptors: a man aged 50-59 years with alopecia areata. Some clones in this sample may be carry-over from other donors' samples.

This clonotype was found many times. The chain has TRBV12-3 or TRBV12-4 and TRBJ2-1, with a tentative D call TRBD2 (5 bases). The V end was cut by 3 bases, the J end by 10 bases, with 10 bases between. This CDR3 contains 12 residues. The CDR3 region has the DNA TGTGCCAGCAGTTTGTCGGCGGGCGAGCAGTTCTTC. Its protein product is CASSLSAGEQFF.

This clonotype was seen at least ten times. The chain is built from TRBV28 and TRBJ2-1, with D uncertain. Germline CDR1 reads MDHEN; CDR2 reads SYDVKM. This CDR3 contains 12 residues. Trimming stripped 1 base from V and 14 bases from J, with 12 bases between. The CDR3 DNA is TGTGCCAGCAGTTTATATCGGACGTCGGAGTTCTTC. It translates to CASSLYRTSEFF.

This clonotype was seen more than once but under ten times. The chain links TRBV30 to TRBJ1-4; 7 bases map to TRBD1. V trimming: 3 bases; J trimming: 5 bases; junction bases outside the gene matches: 9. Germline loops: CDR1 GTSNPN, CDR2 SVGIG (reference sequence). CDR3 length: 15 amino acids. Here the CDR3 DNA reads TGTGCCTGGAGACAGACCGGGACAGCAAATGAAAAACTGTTTTTT. It yields the protein CAWRQTGTANEKLFF. Full variable domain (missing parts from reference TRBV30 and TRBJ1-4): SQTIHQWPATLVQPVGSPLSLECTVEGTSNPNLYWYRQAAGRGLQLLFYSVGIGQISSEVPQNLSASRPQDRQFILSSKKLLLSDSGFYLCAWRQTGTANEKLFFGSGTQLSVL.

This clonotype has only a few counts. The chain carries TRBV27 and TRBJ2-3; TRBD2 agrees at 8 bases. V lost 5 bases to trimming and J lost 2 bases; unmatched junction nucleotides: 12. The CDR3 is 17 residues long. CDR1 MNHEY and CDR2 SMNVEV come from the germline V gene (reference sequence). The CDR3 sequence is CASSPWQRGTLTDTQYF. The CDR3 DNA follows: TGTGCCAGCAGTCCATGGCAGCGGGGGACTCTCACAGATACGCAGTATTTT.

This clonotype was seen more than once but under ten times. The chain employs TRBV12-3 or TRBV12-4 and TRBJ2-1, with 7 bases matching TRBD2. With V trimmed by 6 bases and J by 6 bases, 8 bases remained unmatched. This CDR3 is 14 amino acids long. CDR3 sequence reads: CASSLGLGSNEQFF. For the CDR3, the DNA is TGTGCCAGCAGCCTCGGACTAGGGTCCAATGAGCAGTTCTTC.

Of note for this clonotype: This may be a read error: a much more frequent sequence differs by one nucleotide. The chain combines TRBV7-2 with TRBJ2-7; 8 bases fit TRBD2. Per the germline V gene, CDR1 is SGHTA and CDR2 is FQGNSA. This CDR3 has 15 amino acids. The CDR3 reads CASSLGAGASYERYF. The CDR3 nucleotides are TGTGCCAGCAGCTTAGGAGCGGGGGCTTCTTACGAGCGGTACTTC.

The sample holds a few counts of this clonotype. The V gene is TRBV20-1, the J gene TRBJ2-7, with D uncertain. Deletions cut 1 base from V and 1 base from J, with 5 bases between. Germline V gene lookup returns CDR1 DFQATT and CDR2 SNEGSKA (reference sequence). The CDR3 has 12 amino acids. The CDR3 DNA sequence: TGCAGTGCTAGAGCTGTTTCCTACGAGCAGTACTTC. Amino acids: CSARAVSYEQYF.

The chain is built from TRBV28 and TRBJ2-7, with D tentatively TRBD2 (6 bases). Trimming stripped 6 bases from V and 3 bases from J, with 21 bases between. The CDR3 length is 16 residues. Germline V gene sequence: CDR1 MDHEN, CDR2 SYDVKM. The CDR3 reads CASSPGTSRSGYEQYF. The CDR3, as DNA: TGTGCCAGCAGCCCAGGCACTAGCAGATCTGGCTACGAGCAGTACTTC.

This clonotype was recorded many times. The J gene is TRBJ2-7, the V gene TRBV18, with a weak D call TRBD1 (5 bases). This CDR3 spans 16 amino acids. Germline V lookup: CDR1 KGHSH, CDR2 LQKENI. The ends were cut back, 3 bases at V and 4 bases at J, with 19 bases in the middle. This CDR3 is CASSPYIVREPYEQYF. The CDR3 coding sequence is TGTGCCAGCTCACCCTACATTGTCAGGGAACCATACGAGCAGTACTTC.